This T cell receptor beta chain was retrieved from a study of radiotherapy plus CTLA-4 blockade in lung cancer. In its sample, this clone was seen once. Its antigen is unidentified. The CDR3 sequence is 21 residues long. TCRdb's copy holds only in-frame clones and misses some; the assay was immunoSEQ multiplex PCR. This sample has tens of thousands of clones, with around 74% found just once. Findings and limits, study-wide: Expansion of tumor-derived TCR clones was observed in blood after radiotherapy plus ipilimumab.

The rearrangement links TRBV21-1 to TRBJ1-1; TRBD1 reflects the table's D call only, with no check against the DNA. TRBV21-1 is marked as a pseudogene. This TCR was recovered from a human donor with non-small cell lung cancer that progressed on radiotherapy plus ipilimumab. The specimen was peripheral blood, collected from a patient treated with radiotherapy plus ipilimumab. CDR3 DNA sequence: TGTGCCAGCAGCATCAAAAGAGGGGACAGGAGTGGGGTTGGGGTGAACACTGAAGCTTTCTTT. Protein: CASSIKRGDRSGVGVNTEAFF.